This TCR beta chain was retrieved from a study of blood T cell repertoires in COVID-19. The overall study: Sites in the United States, Italy and Spain provided acute and convalescent COVID-19 samples. PBMCs, B-cell-depleted T cells, or T cells provided the cDNA or gDNA that made up the material.

This CDR3 has 18 residues. In germline, CDR1 is KGHDR, CDR2 SFDVKD. V shed 4 bases, J shed 0 bases, and the junction held 6 bases outside the gene matches. Source study methods: For nucleated cells, counts were estimated from reference gene primer amplification. Sequencing used immunoSEQ multiplex PCR; TCRdb keeps in-frame clones, though not all of them. V and J calls and clone size are as listed in that table; D and trimming were resolved from the DNA. The sample consists of under 150,000 clones, 90% of them appearing once. The sample taken for sequencing was peripheral blood. V gene TRBV24-1 combines with J gene TRBJ2-6, with TRBD1 matching 9 bases. The clonotype comes from a woman aged 50 to 60 with acute or convalescent COVID-19. This CDR3 reads CATSDPGQGYSGANVLTF. The CDR3 DNA reads as TGTGCCACCAGTGACCCGGGACAGGGATACTCTGGGGCCAACGTCCTGACTTTC.